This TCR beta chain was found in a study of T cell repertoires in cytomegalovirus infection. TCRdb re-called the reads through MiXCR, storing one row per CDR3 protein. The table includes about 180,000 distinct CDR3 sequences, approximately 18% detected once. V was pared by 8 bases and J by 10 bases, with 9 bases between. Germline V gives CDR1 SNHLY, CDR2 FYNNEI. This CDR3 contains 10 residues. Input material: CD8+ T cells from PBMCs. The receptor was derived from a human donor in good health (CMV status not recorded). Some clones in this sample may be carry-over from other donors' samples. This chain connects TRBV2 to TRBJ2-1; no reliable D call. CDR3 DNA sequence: TGTGCCAGCCCCGGGCAGGAGCAGTTCTTC. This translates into CASPGQEQFF.